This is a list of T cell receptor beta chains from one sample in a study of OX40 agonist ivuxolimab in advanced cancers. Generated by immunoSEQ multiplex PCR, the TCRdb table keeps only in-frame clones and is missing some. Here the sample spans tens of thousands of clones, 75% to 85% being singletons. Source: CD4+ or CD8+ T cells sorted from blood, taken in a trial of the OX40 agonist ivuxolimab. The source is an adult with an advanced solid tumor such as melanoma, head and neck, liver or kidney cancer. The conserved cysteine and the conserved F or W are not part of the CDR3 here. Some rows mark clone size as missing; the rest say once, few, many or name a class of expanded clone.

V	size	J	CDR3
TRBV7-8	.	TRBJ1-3	ASSLAQEGNTIY
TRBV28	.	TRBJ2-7	ASSLSLYEQY
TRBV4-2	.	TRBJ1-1	ASSQKQGAGTEAF
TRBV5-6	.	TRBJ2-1	ASSIAGTSAYNEQF
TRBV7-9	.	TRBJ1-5	ASSLWGQGFNQPQH
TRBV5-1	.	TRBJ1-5	ASSLGRDRNQPQH
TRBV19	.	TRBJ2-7	ASSQRQADSYEQY
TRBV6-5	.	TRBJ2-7	ASSTGTVYEQY
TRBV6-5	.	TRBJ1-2	ASSYVGGDYT
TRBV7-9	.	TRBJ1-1	ASATGGNTEAF
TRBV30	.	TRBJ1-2	AWGPSRRQADDYGYT
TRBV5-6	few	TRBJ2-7	ASSTKPDLRYEQY
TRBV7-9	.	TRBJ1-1	ASSPNPGQENTEAF
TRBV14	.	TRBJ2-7	ASSQDAQKIRFQY
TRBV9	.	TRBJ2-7	ASSEGSWGANEQY
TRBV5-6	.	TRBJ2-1	ASSLVSGGDYNEQF
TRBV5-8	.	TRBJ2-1	ASSPGVSSYNEQF
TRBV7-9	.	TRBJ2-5	ASFKVGEKETQY
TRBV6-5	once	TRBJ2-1	ASSSQTGSSYNEQF
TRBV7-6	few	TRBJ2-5	ASSLDQLAEETQY
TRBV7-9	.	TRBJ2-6	ASRPGGAGAKAGANVLT
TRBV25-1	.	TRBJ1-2	ASSELGTYGYT
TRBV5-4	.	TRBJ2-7	ASSSRDRVYEQY
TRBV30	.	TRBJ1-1	AWGGAPKTF
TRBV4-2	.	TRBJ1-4	ASSQGTGKRDEKLF
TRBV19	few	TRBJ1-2	ASSIDLFRREHNYGYT
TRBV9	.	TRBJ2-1	ASSVGDYGRNEQF
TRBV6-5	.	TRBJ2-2	ASSYVSGNTGELF
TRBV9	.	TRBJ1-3	ASSGNTIY
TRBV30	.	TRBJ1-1	AWSTTGWSTEAF
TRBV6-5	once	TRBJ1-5	ASPQDGFNQPQH
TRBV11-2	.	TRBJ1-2	ASSPVGGNYGYT
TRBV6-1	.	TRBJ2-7	ASDWSSYEQY
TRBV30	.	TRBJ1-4	AWTNPGQGYEKLF
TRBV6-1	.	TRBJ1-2	ASSDPHTNYGYT
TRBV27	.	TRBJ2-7	ASSLRRFSYEQY
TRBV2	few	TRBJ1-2	ASSTTGGGYT
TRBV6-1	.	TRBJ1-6	ASSEALTSSPLH
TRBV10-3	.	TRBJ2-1	AISGGGSYNEQF
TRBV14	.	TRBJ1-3	ASSPGSSSGNTIY
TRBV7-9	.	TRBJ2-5	ASRTRSQETQY
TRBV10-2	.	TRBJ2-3	ASSEPGLAPYTDTQY